The entry below describes one TCR beta chain. The data are from a study of blood T cell repertoires in COVID-19. Per the study methods: Reference gene primer amplification in the assay estimated nucleated cell counts. Measured with immunoSEQ multiplex PCR; TCRdb has only the in-frame clones, and not every one. V, J and clone size reflect that table, while D and trimming were determined from the DNA. The table shows some 90,000 clones, with 90% occurring only once. V was cut by 4 bases and J by 1 base, with 3 bases left in between. The CDR3 is made up of 12 amino acids. Germline V lookup: CDR1 SGHVS, CDR2 FQNEAQ.

This receptor was obtained from a woman at least 80 years old with active or convalescent COVID-19. The rearrangement links TRBV7-8 to TRBJ2-3; D is undetermined. Sequencing was carried out using peripheral blood. The CDR3 coding sequence is TGTGCCAGCAGCTCCGGCACAGATACGCAGTATTTT. Amino acids: CASSSGTDTQYF.